Below are 22 T cell receptor beta chains sequenced from a single sample in a study of regulatory T cells in long-lasting Graves disease. Described time point: newly diagnosed GD, antithyroid drugs for less than 3 months. Isolated PBMC RNA provided the starting material for the TCR library. Assembly of TCR beta libraries relied on iRepertoire HTBI primers together with Arm-PCR of CDR3 regions. TCRdb redid the calling of the multiplex PCR reads with MiXCR, one entry per CDR3 protein. The sample lists 250,000 to 300,000 distinct CDR3 sequences; 18% were seen once. The sample was also reused in another study, on T cells in Graves' hyperthyroidism and ophthalmopathy.

This material consisted of peripheral blood mononuclear cells (PBMCs), taken at new diagnosis, from a patient treated with antithyroid drugs. The receptor source for this set is a woman aged 25 to 45 with Graves disease.

This clonotype was recorded at least ten times. J is TRBJ1-2 and V is TRBV7-2, with D perhaps TRBD1 (5 bases). The germline CDR1 and CDR2 sequences are SGHTA and FQGNSA. Trimming cost V 5 bases and J 3 bases, with 13 bases left between them. The length of the CDR3 is 14 residues. As DNA, the CDR3 is TGTGCCAGCAGCCCCCGAGGGGACTACTATGGCTACACCTTC. Amino acid sequence: CASSPRGDYYGYTF. Together with reference TRBV7-2 and TRBJ1-2, the CDR3 gives the full variable domain: GAGVSQSPSNKVTEKGKDVELRCDPISGHTALYWYRQSLGQGLEFLIYFQGNSAPDKSGLPSDRFSAERTGGSVSTLTIQRTQQEDSAVYLCASSPRGDYYGYTFGSGTRLTVV.

This clonotype was found a few times. The V and J genes are TRBV20-1 and TRBJ1-2; 8 bases are a match to TRBD1. The CDR3 length is 19 residues. CDR1 and CDR2 (germline): DFQATT, SNEGSKA (reference sequence). The V segment lost 1 base and the J segment 0 bases; nucleotides outside the gene matches: 16. The CDR3: CSARAHTGGPFGANYGYTF. CDR3 sequence (DNA): TGCAGTGCTAGAGCCCATACAGGGGGTCCTTTCGGAGCTAACTATGGCTACACCTTC.

As regards this clonotype: Being one base from a much bigger clone, this may be a read error. The chain links TRBV12-3 or TRBV12-4 to TRBJ1-1; D is perhaps TRBD1 (5 bases). The CDR3 has 15 residues. As DNA, the CDR3 is TGTGCCAGCACCTATGGGACTGTTTCGAACACTGGAGCTTTCTTT. It is translated as CASTYGTVSNTGAFF.

This clonotype was picked up many times. The chain has TRBV3-1 and TRBJ2-3; tentative D call: TRBD1 (6 bases). The V gene lost 0 bases and the J gene lost 3 bases, with 10 bases spanning the gap. CDR3 length: 15 residues. Germline CDR1 is LGHDT and CDR2 is YNNKEL (reference sequence). CDR3 bases: TGTGCCAGCAGCCAAGATGGGGGCAATACAGATACGCAGTATTTT. The encoded protein is CASSQDGGNTDTQYF.

This clonotype was picked up many times. The chain joins TRBV9 to TRBJ1-2, with D tentatively TRBD1 (5 bases). The germline V and J ends were trimmed by 3 bases and 6 bases, with 9 bases remaining between them. The length of the CDR3 is 12 residues. Germline assignment: CDR1 SGDLS and CDR2 YYNGEE. The CDR3 region is CASSGQGNGYTF. For the CDR3, the DNA is TGTGCCAGCAGCGGCCAGGGCAATGGCTACACCTTC.

This clonotype was seen repeatedly, ten times or more. The V gene is TRBV6-1, the J gene TRBJ1-1; no clear D. CDR3 size: 13 residues. V was clipped by 5 bases and J by 4 bases, with 11 bases between them. Germline V lookup: CDR1 MNHNS, CDR2 SASEGT. The CDR3 DNA follows: TGTGCCAGCAGTACCGTAAGCGGCACTGAAGCTTTCTTT. It yields the protein CASSTVSGTEAFF.

This clonotype was picked up many times. V gene TRBV7-2 combines with J gene TRBJ1-1; D possibly corresponds to TRBD1 (5 bases). The CDR3 loop spans 14 amino acids. The V gene's germline CDR1 is SGHTA and CDR2 FQGNSA. Between the trimmed V and J ends, which lost 8 bases and 3 bases, there was a span of 16 bases. This CDR3 is CASRAGTSYTEAFF. In DNA form, the CDR3 reads TGTGCCAGCCGCGCCGGGACGTCTTACACTGAAGCTTTCTTT.

The chain uses TRBV2 and TRBJ2-1; a weak D match, TRBD1 (6 bases). This CDR3 region has 18 residues. V lost 6 bases to trimming and J lost 5 bases, with 26 bases between them. The V gene's germline CDR1 is SNHLY and CDR2 FYNNEI. This CDR3 reads CASSLPLSTGLVDNEQFF. The CDR3 DNA reads TGTGCCAGCAGCTTACCCCTCTCGACAGGACTGGTTGACAATGAGCAGTTCTTC.

This clonotype was seen repeatedly, ten times or more. This chain links TRBV7-9 with TRBJ1-2, with unresolved D. With 1 base removed from V and 0 bases from J, the gap between germline ends came to 9 bases. This CDR3 is 15 amino acids long. The germline V gene encodes CDR1 SEHNR and CDR2 FQNEAQ (reference sequence). The CDR3 DNA sequence: TGTGCCAGCAGCTTAGACGGGCTTCCTAACTATGGCTACACCTTC. It encodes CASSLDGLPNYGYTF.

In its sample, this clonotype was seen many times. V is TRBV14 and J is TRBJ1-4; TRBD1 agrees at 7 bases. The ends lost 5 bases at V and 8 bases at J; junction bases unmatched: 5. This CDR3 comprises 13 residues. Germline loops: CDR1 SGHDN, CDR2 FVKESK. The CDR3 reads CASSRGTEEKLFF. The CDR3 DNA is TGTGCCAGCAGCAGAGGGACAGAGGAAAAACTGTTTTTT. Variable domain in full (rest from reference TRBV14 and TRBJ1-4): EAGVTQFPSHSVIEKGQTVTLRCDPISGHDNLYWYRRVMGKEIKFLLHFVKESKQDESGMPNNRFLAERTGGTYSTLKVQPAELEDSGVYFCASSRGTEEKLFFGSGTQLSVL.

This clonotype was found many times. The CDR3 region has the DNA TGTGCCACTCAGTACTCTGGGGCCAACGTCCTGACTTTC. As protein: CATQYSGANVLTF. This chain joins TRBV12-3 or TRBV12-4 and TRBJ2-6, with no clear D. Trimming shortened V by 10 bases and J by 0 bases, and 7 bases separated the two germline ends. The CDR3 is 13 amino acids.

This clonotype occurred a few times. A much larger clone differs from this one at a single base, so this may be a read error. This chain connects TRBV5-1 to TRBJ2-7, with 9 bases that match TRBD1. The CDR3 loop spans 15 amino acids. Trimming at V came to 5 bases and at J to 6 bases, leaving 12 bases not matched to a gene. CDR1 SGHRS and CDR2 YFSETQ come from the germline V gene. CDR3 in amino acids: CASRSTGGAVVEQYF. In nucleotides, the CDR3 is TGCGCCAGCAGGTCGACAGGGGGAGCCGTTGTCGAGCAGTACTTC.

This clonotype was observed at least ten times. The genes are TRBV20-1 and TRBJ1-2; D perhaps matches TRBD1 (5 bases). The CDR3 contains 13 residues. V shed 3 bases and J shed 5 bases, with 13 bases lying between them. Germline V lookup: CDR1 DFQATT, CDR2 SNEGSKA (reference sequence). The CDR3 DNA is TGCAGTGCTAGTGACTACAGGTCTTATGGCTACACCTTC. Translating it yields CSASDYRSYGYTF.

This clonotype appeared many times. The DNA for the CDR3 is TGTGCCAGCAGCTTAGACAATACCTACGAGCAGTACTTC. This gives the protein CASSLDNTYEQYF. This chain connects TRBV5-6 to TRBJ2-7, with D unresolved. CDR3 length: 13 residues. Trimming left V 2 bases short and J 2 bases short, with 8 bases between. CDR1 and CDR2 (germline): SGHDT, YYEEEE. The full variable domain, completed using reference TRBV5-6 and TRBJ2-7, is DAGVTQSPTHLIKTRGQQVTLRCSPKSGHDTVSWYQQALGQGPQFIFQYYEEEERQRGNFPDRFSGHQFPNYSSELNVNALLLGDSALYLCASSLDNTYEQYFGPGTRLTVT.

The chain recombines TRBV20-1 with TRBJ1-2, with unresolved D. V dropped 1 base and J dropped 8 bases, with 11 bases sitting between them. The CDR3 consists of 12 residues. Germline V gives CDR1 DFQATT, CDR2 SNEGSKA (reference sequence). The CDR3 loop reads CSARAGPGGYTF. The CDR3 DNA is TGCAGTGCTAGAGCGGGTCCCGGGGGCTACACCTTC.

This clonotype was seen a handful of times. The V and J genes are TRBV25-1 and TRBJ1-2, with a weak D call TRBD1 (5 bases). Per the germline V gene, CDR1 is MGHDK and CDR2 is SYGVNS. V was cut by 0 bases and J by 7 bases, with 15 bases left in between. This CDR3 region has 15 residues. The CDR3 region is CASSEYGADPLGYTF. The CDR3 DNA is TGTGCCAGCAGTGAATATGGGGCAGATCCTCTTGGCTACACCTTC.

This clonotype occurred many times. The V call is TRBV20-1, the J call TRBJ2-1, with D unclear. V dropped 0 bases and J dropped 6 bases, with 9 bases sitting between them. CDR1 is DFQATT, CDR2 SNEGSKA, per germline (reference sequence). There are 13 residues in the CDR3. This CDR3 is CSARDEWGNEQFF. CDR3 DNA: TGCAGTGCTAGAGATGAATGGGGCAATGAGCAGTTCTTC.

The chain employs TRBV20-1 and TRBJ1-1; a weak D match, TRBD1 (6 bases). This CDR3 is 14 amino acids long. The V gene's germline CDR1 is DFQATT and CDR2 SNEGSKA (reference sequence). Trimming left V 6 bases short and J 7 bases short, with 21 bases between. Here the CDR3 reads CSARRGGRFGEAFF. CDR3 bases: TGCAGTGCCAGGCGCGGGGGGCGTTTTGGTGAAGCTTTCTTT.

This clonotype was seen repeatedly, ten times or more. The gene calls are TRBV6-2 or TRBV6-3 and TRBJ1-5; TRBD1 matches 8 bases. Trimming at V came to 5 bases and at J to 7 bases, leaving 10 bases not matched to a gene. There are 15 residues in the CDR3. Germline loops: CDR1 MNHEY, CDR2 SVGEGT. The CDR3 region is CASSDRRGPPQPQHF. CDR3 DNA: TGTGCCAGCAGTGATCGCAGGGGGCCACCCCAGCCCCAGCATTTT.

This clonotype came up a few times. The rearrangement uses TRBV4-1 and TRBJ2-5; D may be TRBD2 (6 bases). V lost 4 bases to trimming and J lost 4 bases, with 19 bases between them. The CDR3 is 16 residues long. Germline assignment: CDR1 MGHRA and CDR2 YSYEKL. In nucleotides, the CDR3 is TGCGCCAGCAGCCGCTCCATACCGGGACTTGGAGAGACCCAGTACTTC. Translating gives CASSRSIPGLGETQYF.

Points on this clonotype: A single base separates this from a much larger clone, so it may be a read error. The chain is built from TRBV29-1 and TRBJ1-5; weak D call: TRBD1 (6 bases). Germline CDR1 and CDR2: SQVTM and ANQGSEA. The CDR3 consists of 14 residues. V gave up 2 bases and J gave up 3 bases, with 11 bases separating them. CDR3 nucleotide sequence: TGCAGCGTTGAATTCGGGGGCGACAATCAGCCCCAGCATTTT. This encodes CSVEFGGDNQPQHF.

This clonotype was recorded a few times. V gene TRBV7-2 combines with J gene TRBJ1-6; D is unclear. The germline V gene encodes CDR1 SGHTA and CDR2 FQGNSA. The CDR3 totals 16 residues. Trimming stripped 2 bases from V and 4 bases from J, with 12 bases between. CDR3 sequence (DNA): TGTGCCAGCAGCTTAAGGAGGGTTGCATATAATTCACCCCTCCACTTT. This sequence encodes CASSLRRVAYNSPLHF.